The 10 T cell receptor beta chains below all came from one sample that was sequenced in a study of control samples from healthy donors and cancer patients. Clones were sequenced by immunoSEQ multiplex PCR, and TCRdb holds only the in-frame ones, with some missing. The sample lists 120,000 or so clones, about 90% occurring once. What was sequenced was blood. The receptors come from a man aged 18-30 years in good health.

The rearrangement uses TRBV10-3 and TRBJ1-6; 7 nucleotides align to TRBD1. The CDR3 covers 14 residues. Per the germline V gene, CDR1 is ENHRY and CDR2 is SYGVKD. V was clipped by 8 bases and J by 5 bases; unmatched bases: 6. The CDR3 loop is CAIGPTGNNSPLHF. The CDR3 DNA is TGTGCCATCGGACCGACAGGGAATAATTCACCCCTCCACTTT.

This clone is a singleton in its sample. This sequence joins TRBV5-6 and TRBJ2-1, with 11 bases fitting TRBD2. The V gene end was trimmed by 4 bases and the J gene end by 7 bases; junction bases not matched to a gene: 7. The germline V gene encodes CDR1 SGHDT and CDR2 YYEEEE. This CDR3 has 15 amino acids. Here the CDR3 reads CASSPTGTSGNEQFF. CDR3 nucleotide sequence: TGTGCCAGCAGCCCAACCGGGACTAGCGGAAATGAGCAGTTCTTC.

The V and J genes are TRBV3-1 (or the pseudogene TRBV3-2) and TRBJ2-4, with TRBD2 matching over 10 bases. The V gene's germline CDR1 is LGHDT and CDR2 YNNKEL (reference sequence). The ends lost 2 bases at V and 0 bases at J; junction bases unmatched: 4. The CDR3 runs 17 residues. CDR3 DNA sequence: TGTGCCAGCAGCCAACAACTAGCGGGGCTAGCCAAAAACATTCAGTACTTC. Protein product: CASSQQLAGLAKNIQYF.

This clone was seen once. CDR3 sequence: CASSLAVLPTDEQFF. The DNA of the CDR3 is TGCGCCAGCAGCTTGGCCGTACTGCCAACGGATGAGCAGTTCTTC. This sequence joins TRBV5-1 and TRBJ2-1, with D hard to call. Germline CDR1 and CDR2: SGHRS and YFSETQ. The CDR3 loop spans 15 amino acids. The V end was cut by 0 bases, the J end by 8 bases, with 15 bases between.

This clone was observed a handful of times. The V and J genes are TRBV11-2 and TRBJ1-1; D uncertain. The CDR3 is 15 residues long. CDR1 and CDR2 from the germline V gene are SGHAT and FQNNGV. V lost 0 bases and J lost 4, with 12 bases in between. CDR3 in amino acids: CASSLDPGPGTEAFF. The CDR3 DNA follows: TGTGCCAGCAGCTTAGATCCTGGACCTGGCACTGAAGCTTTCTTT.

The rearrangement uses TRBV9 and TRBJ2-1; 7 bases agree with TRBD1. With 2 bases clipped from V and 3 bases from J, the junction kept 5 bases outside the gene matches. Germline-derived CDR1 and CDR2 are SGDLS and YYNGEE. This CDR3 is built from 15 residues. In DNA, the CDR3 is TGTGCCAGCAGCGTTCGTCAGGGGGACTACAATGAGCAGTTCTTC. Translation: CASSVRQGDYNEQFF.

The chain combines TRBV3-1 (or the pseudogene TRBV3-2) with TRBJ1-1; tentatively, D is TRBD1 (6 bases). Germline V lookup: CDR1 LGHDT, CDR2 YNNKEL (reference sequence). Trimming took 3 bases from V and 3 from J, leaving 14 bases between them. The CDR3 is 15 residues long. Written as DNA, the CDR3 is TGTGCCAGCAGCCACCAAATCAGGGGATACACTGAAGCTTTCTTT. Residues: CASSHQIRGYTEAFF.

The chain carries TRBV9 and TRBJ1-2, with a tentative D call TRBD1 (5 bases). Germline V CDR1 and CDR2: SGDLS, YYNGEE. This CDR3 region has 18 residues. V lost 4 bases and J 6 bases, leaving 28 bases between the germline ends. The CDR3 sequence: CASSPEGAGNLLRDGYTF. CDR3 nucleotides: TGTGCCAGCAGCCCCGAAGGGGCAGGGAACTTGTTACGAGATGGCTACACCTTC.

The chain links TRBV10-1 to TRBJ2-5; D tentatively fits TRBD1 or TRBD2 (7 bases each). CDR1 is WNHNN and CDR2 is SYGVQD in the germline V gene (reference sequence). V dropped 6 bases and J dropped 5 bases, with 16 bases sitting between them. CDR3 size: 14 residues. CDR3 coding DNA: TGCGCCAGCAGCCCAGGGGGGGATGAGGAGACCCAGTACTTC. It yields the protein CASSPGGDEETQYF.

The V and J genes are TRBV19 and TRBJ2-3, with 8 bases lining up with TRBD2. Losses at the gene ends were 5 bases for V and 3 bases for J; bases not matched to a gene: 10. Germline lookup yields CDR1 LNHDA and CDR2 SQIVND (reference sequence). The CDR3 has 16 amino acids. The CDR3 sequence is CASSRVMERETDTQYF. The DNA of the CDR3 is TGTGCCAGTAGTCGTGTTATGGAGCGGGAGACAGATACGCAGTATTTT.